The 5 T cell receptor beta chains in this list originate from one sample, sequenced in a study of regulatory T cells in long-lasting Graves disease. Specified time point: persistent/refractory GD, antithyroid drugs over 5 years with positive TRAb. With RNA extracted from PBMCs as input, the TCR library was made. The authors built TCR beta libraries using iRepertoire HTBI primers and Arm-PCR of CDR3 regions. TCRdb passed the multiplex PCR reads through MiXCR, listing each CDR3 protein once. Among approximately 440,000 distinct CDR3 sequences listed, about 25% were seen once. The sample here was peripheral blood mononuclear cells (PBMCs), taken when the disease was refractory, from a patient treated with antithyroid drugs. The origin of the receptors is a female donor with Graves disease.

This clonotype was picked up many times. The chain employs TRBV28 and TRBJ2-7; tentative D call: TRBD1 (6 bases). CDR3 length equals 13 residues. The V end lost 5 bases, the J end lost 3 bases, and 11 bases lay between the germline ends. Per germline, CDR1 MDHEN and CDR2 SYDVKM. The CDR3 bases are TGTGCCAGCAGTCATGGACAGAACTACGAGCAGTACTTC. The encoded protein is CASSHGQNYEQYF.

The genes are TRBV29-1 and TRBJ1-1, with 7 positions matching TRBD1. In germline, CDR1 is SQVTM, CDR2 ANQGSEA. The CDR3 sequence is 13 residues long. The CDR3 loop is CSSGGLRNTEAFF. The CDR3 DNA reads TGCAGTTCAGGGGGTTTAAGGAACACTGAAGCTTTCTTT.

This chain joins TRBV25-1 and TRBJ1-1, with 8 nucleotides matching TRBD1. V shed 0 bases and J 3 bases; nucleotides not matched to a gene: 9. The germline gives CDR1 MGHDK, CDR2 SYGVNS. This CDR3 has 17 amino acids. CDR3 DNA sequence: TGTGCCAGCAGTGAATATAGATGGCAGGGGGCTTACACTGAAGCTTTCTTT. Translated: CASSEYRWQGAYTEAFF.

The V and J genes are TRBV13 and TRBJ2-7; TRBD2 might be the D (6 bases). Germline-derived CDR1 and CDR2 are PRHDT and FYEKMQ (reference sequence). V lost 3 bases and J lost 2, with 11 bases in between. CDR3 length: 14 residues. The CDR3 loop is CASSFRDLPYEQYF. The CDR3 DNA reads TGTGCCAGCAGCTTCCGGGACTTACCCTACGAGCAGTACTTC. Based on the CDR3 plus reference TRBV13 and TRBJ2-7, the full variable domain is AAGVIQSPRHLIKEKRETATLKCYPIPRHDTVYWYQQGPGQDPQFLISFYEKMQSDKGSIPDRFSAQQFSDYHSELNMSSLELGDSALYFCASSFRDLPYEQYFGPGTRLTVT.

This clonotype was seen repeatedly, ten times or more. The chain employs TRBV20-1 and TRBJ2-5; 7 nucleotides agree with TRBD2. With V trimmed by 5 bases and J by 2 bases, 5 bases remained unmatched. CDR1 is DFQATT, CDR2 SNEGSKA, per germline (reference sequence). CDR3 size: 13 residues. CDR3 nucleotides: TGCAGTGCTCCCAAGCGGGGACAAGAGACCCAGTACTTC. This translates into CSAPKRGQETQYF.